This T cell receptor beta chain was retrieved from a study of blood T cell repertoires in COVID-19. Generated by immunoSEQ multiplex PCR, the TCRdb table keeps only in-frame clones and is missing some. Of hundreds of thousands of clones in the sample, roughly 87% are singletons; the top ten hold roughly 3%. This CDR3 spans 15 amino acids. The V gene's germline CDR1 is LGHNA and CDR2 YNFKEQ. Deletions cut 3 bases from V and 2 bases from J, with 13 bases between. Remarks on this clone: This CDR3 is also generated by other DNA sequences in the sample.

Ages ranged from about 18 to 89 years, with residence in around 24 US areas. This rearrangement joins TRBV4-2 to TRBJ1-2; D possibly corresponds to TRBD1 (5 bases). The clonotype comes from a woman aged 25-40 years who had recovered from COVID-19. Source material: PBMCs or T cells enriched from blood (not recorded which). The CDR3 nucleotides read TGTGCCAGCAGCCAGGGGCAGGGAAGCAACTATGGCTACACCTTC. It specifies CASSQGQGSNYGYTF.